This T cell receptor (beta chain) was found in a study of tumor-infiltrating lymphocytes in primary liver carcinoma. The CDR3 spans 14 residues. CDR1 and CDR2 (germline): SGHNT, YENEEA. The input was roughly 0.5 ug total RNA; TCR beta cDNA was made from it with a constant-region primer. Each TCR beta library was derived from three nested multiplex PCR rounds that employed slightly modified ARM-PCR. The first two PCR rounds used TRBV1-TRBV30 forward primers with a C-beta reverse primer, around 10 cycles each. In TCRdb, the multiplex PCR reads were re-called with MiXCR into one record per CDR3 protein. This table holds fewer than 200,000 distinct CDR3 sequences, around 85% found once. Co-extracted RNA and DNA came from 20-30 mg of unsorted bulk tissue. Patients in the cohort were treatment-naive and living with chronic HBV infection. Concerning this clonotype itself: One end of the junction fails to match germline, which may point to a read error.

This clonotype was sampled from a middle-aged man with primary liver carcinoma and hepatitis B virus infection. The chain uses TRBV11-3 and TRBJ2-1, with unresolved D. Sample: tumor tissue from primary liver carcinoma. CDR3 sequence: CASNLGVPNNGQFF. The CDR3 DNA follows: TGTGCCAGCAACTTAGGCGTCCCGAACAATGGGCAGTTCTTC.